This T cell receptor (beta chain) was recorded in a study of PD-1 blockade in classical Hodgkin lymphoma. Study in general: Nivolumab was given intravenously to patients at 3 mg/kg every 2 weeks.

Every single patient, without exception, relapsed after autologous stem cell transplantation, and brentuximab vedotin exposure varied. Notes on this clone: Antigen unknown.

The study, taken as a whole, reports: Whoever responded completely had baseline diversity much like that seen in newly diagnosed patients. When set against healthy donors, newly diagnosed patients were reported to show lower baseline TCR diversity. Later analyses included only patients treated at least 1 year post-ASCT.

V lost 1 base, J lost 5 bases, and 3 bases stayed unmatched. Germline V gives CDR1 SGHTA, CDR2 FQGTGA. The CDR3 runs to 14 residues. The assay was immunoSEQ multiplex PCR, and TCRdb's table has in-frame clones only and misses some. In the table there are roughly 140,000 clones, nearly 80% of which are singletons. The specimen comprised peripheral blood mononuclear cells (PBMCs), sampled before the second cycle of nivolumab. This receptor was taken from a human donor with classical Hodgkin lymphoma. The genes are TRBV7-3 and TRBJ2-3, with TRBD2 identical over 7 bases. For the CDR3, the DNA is TGTGCCAGCAGCTTAATCCCTAGCGGAGATACGCAGTATTTT. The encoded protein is CASSLIPSGDTQYF.